The 7 T cell receptor beta chains reported below all come from one sample, sequenced in a study of blood T cell repertoires in COVID-19. The data were produced by immunoSEQ multiplex PCR, yet TCRdb's version contains in-frame clones alone and is incomplete. The sample lists about 220,000 clones; about 90% were seen once. The sample consisted of peripheral blood. These receptor sequences come from a man between 35 and 55 years old with active or convalescent COVID-19.

This chain's CDR3 is CSAAQNTEAFF. CDR3 DNA sequence: TGCAGTGCAGCCCAGAACACTGAAGCTTTCTTT. V is TRBV20-1 and J is TRBJ1-1; D remains unclear. Trimming stripped 6 bases from V and 1 base from J, with 6 bases between. The CDR3 sequence is 11 residues long. Germline V gene data show CDR1 as DFQATT and CDR2 as SNEGSKA (reference sequence).

This chain connects TRBV7-8 to TRBJ1-3; no definite D call. Per germline, CDR1 SGHVS and CDR2 FQNEAQ. V dropped 5 bases and J dropped 0 bases, with 11 bases sitting between them. The CDR3 covers 15 residues. CDR3 nucleotides: TGTGCCAGCAGCCGAAGCACAGCCTCTGGAAACACCATATATTTT. Amino acids: CASSRSTASGNTIYF.

The chain has TRBV3-1 (or the pseudogene TRBV3-2) and TRBJ1-2; TRBD1 aligns across 9 bases. V dropped 3 bases and J dropped 8; count of bases not matched to a gene: 10. There are 15 residues in the CDR3. Germline CDR1 is LGHDT and CDR2 is YNNKEL (reference sequence). CDR3 region: CASSQNHRGREGYTF. The CDR3 bases are TGTGCCAGCAGCCAGAATCACAGGGGGCGAGAAGGCTACACCTTC.

This chain joins TRBV28 and TRBJ2-1; D is possibly TRBD2 (5 bases). Germline-derived CDR1 and CDR2 are MDHEN and SYDVKM. The CDR3 sequence is 12 residues long. Deletions cut 10 bases from V and 6 bases from J, with 13 bases between. CDR3 region: CAISGYPNEQFF. The CDR3 DNA follows: TGTGCCATCTCGGGGTACCCCAATGAGCAGTTCTTC.

The rearrangement uses TRBV18 and TRBJ2-7; weak D call: TRBD2 (5 bases). This CDR3 is 12 amino acids long. Germline assignment: CDR1 KGHSH and CDR2 LQKENI. The V and J ends lost 3 bases and 4 bases respectively, with 7 bases between them. The CDR3 coding sequence is TGTGCCAGCTCACCGGGAGCGTACGAGCAGTACTTC. As protein: CASSPGAYEQYF.

There are a few counts of this clone. This rearrangement joins TRBV5-1 to TRBJ2-5; the D is unclear. Trimming shortened V by 0 bases and J by 3 bases, and 18 bases separated the two germline ends. The CDR3 totals 17 residues. CDR1 is SGHRS, CDR2 YFSETQ, per germline. In DNA, the CDR3 is TGCGCCAGCAGCTTGGGACTCCCAAAACTCCGGGAAGAGACCCAGTACTTC. Translated, it gives CASSLGLPKLREETQYF.

This sequence joins TRBV28 and TRBJ1-2; possibly TRBD1 for D (6 bases). With 9 bases removed from V and 1 base from J, the gap between germline ends came to 24 bases. Germline assignment: CDR1 MDHEN and CDR2 SYDVKM. This CDR3 has 17 amino acids. The CDR3 is CASFSTGGGSDNYGYTF. CDR3 bases: TGTGCCAGTTTTTCGACGGGCGGGGGCTCCGATAACTATGGCTACACCTTC.